The rows below give T cell receptor beta chains drawn from one sample of a study of blood T cell repertoires in COVID-19. Assay used: immunoSEQ multiplex PCR; TCRdb lists only in-frame clones, some missing. The table lists about 12,000 clones, about two thirds of them singletons, with around 6% in the top ten. Sequenced: peripheral blood. The receptors derive from a man aged 55 to 70 with COVID-19, enrolled during active disease. The CDR3 runs from the conserved cysteine through the conserved F or W. The order of the fields is J gene, V gene, clone size, D gene, CDR3 protein, CDR3 DNA. D genes are given only for firm matches. Size values are once, few and many counts, or a class for expanded clones, and some rows have none.

j_gene: TRBJ2-1; v_gene: TRBV29-1; abundance: .; d_gene: TRBD2; CDR3aa: CSGSRGGHSEQFF; CDR3nt: TGCAGCGGGTCGCGGGGGGGCCATAGTGAGCAGTTCTTC
j_gene: TRBJ2-1; v_gene: TRBV10-3; abundance: .; d_gene: TRBD1; CDR3aa: CATNRGDEGEQFF; CDR3nt: TGTGCCACCAACAGGGGTGATGAGGGTGAGCAGTTCTTC
j_gene: TRBJ1-3; v_gene: TRBV5-1; abundance: once; d_gene: TRBD1; CDR3aa: CASSLGQGFSGNTIYF; CDR3nt: TGCGCCAGCAGCTTGGGACAGGGCTTCTCTGGAAACACCATATATTTT
j_gene: TRBJ2-4; v_gene: TRBV12-5; abundance: .; d_gene: TRBD1; CDR3aa: CASGRPGTGADGDIQYF; CDR3nt: TGTGCTAGTGGCCGACCCGGGACAGGAGCTGACGGGGACATTCAGTACTTC
j_gene: TRBJ2-5; v_gene: TRBV5-1; abundance: .; d_gene: TRBD2; CDR3aa: CASSFTSGGALSQETQYF; CDR3nt: TGCGCCAGCAGCTTTACTAGCGGGGGGGCGCTATCCCAAGAGACCCAGTACTTC
j_gene: TRBJ2-5; v_gene: TRBV15; abundance: .; d_gene: TRBD1; CDR3aa: CATSSTPGTGGETQYF; CDR3nt: TGTGCCACCAGCTCTACTCCCGGGACAGGGGGCGAGACCCAGTACTTC
j_gene: TRBJ1-5; v_gene: TRBV2; abundance: .; d_gene: .; CDR3aa: CAYSRGDTYSNQPQHF; CDR3nt: TGTGCCTATTCGCGGGGGGATACATATAGCAATCAGCCCCAGCATTTT
j_gene: TRBJ2-1; v_gene: TRBV20-1; abundance: .; d_gene: .; CDR3aa: CSASSYEQFF; CDR3nt: TGCAGTGCTAGTTCGTATGAGCAGTTCTTC
j_gene: TRBJ1-1; v_gene: TRBV4-2; abundance: few; d_gene: TRBD1; CDR3aa: CASSQDRTGMNTEAFF; CDR3nt: TGTGCCAGCAGCCAAGACCGGACAGGGATGAACACTGAAGCTTTCTTT
j_gene: TRBJ1-5; v_gene: TRBV2; abundance: .; d_gene: .; CDR3aa: CASSEEGVYQPQHF; CDR3nt: TGTGCCAGCAGTGAAGAAGGGGTATATCAGCCCCAGCATTTT
j_gene: TRBJ2-3; v_gene: TRBV19; abundance: once; d_gene: TRBD2; CDR3aa: CARYLRRGGRDTQYF; CDR3nt: TGTGCCAGATATTTACGGCGGGGGGGCCGAGATACGCAGTATTTT
j_gene: TRBJ1-1; v_gene: TRBV27; abundance: .; d_gene: .; CDR3aa: CASGLSGLGAFF; CDR3nt: TGTGCCAGCGGCCTATCGGGGTTGGGAGCTTTCTTT
j_gene: TRBJ1-5; v_gene: TRBV19; abundance: .; d_gene: .; CDR3aa: CASSTWLLLSNQPQHF; CDR3nt: TGTGCCAGTAGTACGTGGTTACTACTTAGCAATCAGCCCCAGCATTTT
j_gene: TRBJ1-6; v_gene: TRBV19; abundance: .; d_gene: .; CDR3aa: CASMRVPNSPLHF; CDR3nt: TGTGCCAGTATGCGGGTACCGAACTCACCCCTCCACTTT
j_gene: TRBJ2-1; v_gene: TRBV9; abundance: once; d_gene: .; CDR3aa: CASSQTHNEQFF; CDR3nt: TGTGCCAGCAGCCAGACTCACAATGAGCAGTTCTTC
j_gene: TRBJ1-5; v_gene: TRBV6-2/TRBV6-3; abundance: .; d_gene: .; CDR3aa: CASSPDMRGQPQHF; CDR3nt: TGTGCCAGCAGTCCCGACATGCGTGGACAGCCCCAGCATTTT